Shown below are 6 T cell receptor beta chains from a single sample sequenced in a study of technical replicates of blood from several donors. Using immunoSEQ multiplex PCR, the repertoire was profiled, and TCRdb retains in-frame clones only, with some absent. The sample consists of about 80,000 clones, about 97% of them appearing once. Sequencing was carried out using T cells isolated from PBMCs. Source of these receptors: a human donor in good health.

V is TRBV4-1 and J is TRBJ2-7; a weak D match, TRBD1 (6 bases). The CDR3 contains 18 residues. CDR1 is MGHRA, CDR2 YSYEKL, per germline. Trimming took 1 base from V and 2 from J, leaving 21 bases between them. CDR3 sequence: CASSQATTSGTPTYEQYF. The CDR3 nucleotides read TGCGCCAGCAGCCAAGCCACCACTTCCGGGACACCCACCTACGAGCAGTACTTC.

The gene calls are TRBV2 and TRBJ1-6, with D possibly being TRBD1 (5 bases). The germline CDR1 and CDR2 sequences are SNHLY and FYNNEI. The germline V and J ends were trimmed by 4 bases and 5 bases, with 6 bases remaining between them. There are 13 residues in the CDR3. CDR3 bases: TGTGCCAGCAGTGCGACAGATAATTCACCCCTCCACTTT. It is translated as CASSATDNSPLHF.

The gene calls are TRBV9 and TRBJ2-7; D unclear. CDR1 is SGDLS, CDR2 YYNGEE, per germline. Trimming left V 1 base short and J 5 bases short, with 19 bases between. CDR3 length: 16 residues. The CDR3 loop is CASSVLGSEAVHEQYF. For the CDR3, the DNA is TGTGCCAGCAGCGTACTTGGCTCCGAGGCGGTCCACGAGCAGTACTTC.

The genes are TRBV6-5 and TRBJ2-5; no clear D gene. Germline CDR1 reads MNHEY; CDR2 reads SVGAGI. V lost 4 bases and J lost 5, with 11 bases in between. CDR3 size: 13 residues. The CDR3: CASSSEAAETQYF. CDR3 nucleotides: TGTGCCAGCAGTTCAGAGGCTGCCGAGACCCAGTACTTC.

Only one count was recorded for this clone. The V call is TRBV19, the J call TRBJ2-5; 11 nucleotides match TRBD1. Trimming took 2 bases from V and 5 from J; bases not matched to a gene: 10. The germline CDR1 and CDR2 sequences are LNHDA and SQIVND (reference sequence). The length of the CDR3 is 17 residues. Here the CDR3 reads CASSILAGQGVWETQYF. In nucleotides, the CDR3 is TGTGCCAGTAGTATATTGGCGGGACAGGGGGTTTGGGAGACCCAGTACTTC.

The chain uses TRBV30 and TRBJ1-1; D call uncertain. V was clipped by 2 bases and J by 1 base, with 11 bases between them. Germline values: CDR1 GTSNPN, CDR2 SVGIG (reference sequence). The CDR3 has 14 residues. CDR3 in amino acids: CAWSLDFTNTEAFF. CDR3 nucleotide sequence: TGTGCCTGGAGTCTGGACTTTACGAACACTGAAGCTTTCTTT.